Described below is a single T cell receptor beta chain sequence and its context. What it recognizes is unknown. A junction boundary mismatches the germline segment, possibly from a read error. Library preparation (for TCRbeta) was performed with unique molecular identifiers. TCRdb passed the PCR reads through MiXCR, listing each CDR3 protein once. The table lists roughly 400,000 distinct CDR3 sequences, approximately 41% of them singletons. This sample stems from a study of T-cell reconstitution after alpha-beta-depleted transplantation in children. Study-wide results and caveats: Several hundred rapidly expanded clones from non-depleted graft cells reportedly supplied alpha-beta T cells about two months post-transplant. High day-60 TCRbeta diversity in some patients came from surviving recipient T cells and thymic progenitors. Hyperexpanded clones declined; after one year, newly produced T cells mostly supplied diversity.

The CDR3 extends over 15 amino acids. Germline V gene lookup returns CDR1 DFQATT and CDR2 SNEGSKA (reference sequence). This rearrangement joins TRBV20-1 to TRBJ1-1, with 7 bases fitting TRBD1. The source of this sequence is a girl aged 2-10 years with aplastic anemia, due to receive a stem cell transplant. The sequencing used PBMCs, collected before TCRalphabeta/CD19-depleted stem cell transplant. CDR3 residues: CSASRGTGENTEAFF. The CDR3 bases are TGCAGTGCTTCCCGTGGAACAGGGGAAAACACTGAAGCGTTCTTT.